What follows describes a single TCR beta chain. Antigen unknown. Sample-barcoded 5' priming and a J-beta primer mix drove a second PCR of roughly 6 to 12 cycles. From the 5' RACE reads, TCRdb called clonotypes with MiXCR, one entry per CDR3 protein. This table has 780,000 or so distinct CDR3 sequences, more than 50% appearing once. The sample is drawn from a study of blood T cells in healthy people across ages. Isolated PBMCs totaled at least 6.5 million in each sample. Germline values: CDR1 DFQATT, CDR2 SNEGSKA (reference sequence). Deletions cut 8 bases from V and 7 bases from J, with 21 bases between. The CDR3 covers 14 residues. Study conclusions and caveats: The authors considered diversity estimates from one million T cells to be underestimates.

The chain links TRBV20-1 to TRBJ2-1, with D perhaps TRBD1 or TRBD2 (6 bases each). The material sequenced was blood. The sequence derives from a middle-aged man in good health. The CDR3 is CSWGAPFGRNEQFF. In nucleotides, the CDR3 is TGCAGTTGGGGGGCCCCGTTTGGTAGGAATGAGCAGTTCTTC.